This T cell receptor beta chain was sequenced during a study of shared clonotypes between healthy human individuals. About the study: There were three CD4 naive, three CD4 memory, two CD8 naive and one CD8 memory plates per donor.

TCRdb's table, derived via immunoSEQ multiplex PCR, lists solely in-frame clones and lacks some. The repertoire holds some 2.3 million clones, with approximately 95% as singletons. V lost 4 bases, J lost 4 bases, and 14 bases lay in between. The CDR3 is 14 amino acids. In germline, CDR1 is SGHRS, CDR2 YFSETQ. Study results and limitations: When compared with the clonotypes that were shared by all four sorted-subset donors, the non-shared clonotypes turned out to have lower generation probabilities.

For this clone: No antigen is known for it.

The receptor comes from a young man in good health. Some clones in this sample may be carry-over from other donors' samples. The sample comprised naive CD4+ T cells from PBMCs. As to subset: CD45RA+ positively selected. The J gene is TRBJ1-2, the V gene TRBV5-1; possibly TRBD1 for D (5 bases). The CDR3 loop reads CASSPDGTGYGYTF. The CDR3 coding sequence is TGCGCCAGCAGCCCTGACGGGACGGGCTATGGCTACACCTTC.